A single sample gave rise to the 23 T cell receptor beta chains below, sequenced in a study of Tregs in tolerant kidney transplant recipients. Here immunoSEQ multiplex PCR was the method, and the copy in TCRdb shows in-frame clones only, minus some. Of about 15,000 clones in the sample, 80% were seen once. Material: Tregs from blood, obtained before the transplant. These receptor sequences come from a human donor who received a combined kidney and bone marrow transplant.

This chain joins TRBV5-4 and TRBJ2-2, with 9 bases matching TRBD2. Trimming removed 0 bases from V and 6 bases from J; junction bases left unmatched: 3. The CDR3 runs to 15 residues. Looked up from germline, CDR1 is SGHNT and CDR2 is YYREEE (reference sequence). The CDR3 bases are TGTGCCAGCAGCTTGGACCAGCGGGGGGCCGGGGAGCTGTTTTTT. Translating gives CASSLDQRGAGELFF.

J is TRBJ2-7 and V is TRBV4-2, with a weak D call TRBD2 (5 bases). V shed 0 bases and J shed 0 bases, with 12 bases lying between them. Germline CDR1 is LGHNA and CDR2 is YNFKEQ. The CDR3 contains 16 residues. CDR3 coding DNA: TGTGCCAGCAGCCAAGAGGCTCGGGGAGTCTCCTACGAGCAGTACTTC. This gives the protein CASSQEARGVSYEQYF.

This clone occurred once. The chain uses TRBV4-1 and TRBJ2-7; D unclear. Germline CDR1 reads MGHRA; CDR2 reads YSYEKL. The CDR3 spans 16 residues. Trimming removed 0 bases at V and 5 bases at J, with 17 bases between. The DNA for the CDR3 is TGCGCCAGCAGCCAAGATCCCGGTACCCTTCACGACGAGCAGTACTTC. It encodes CASSQDPGTLHDEQYF.

The V gene is TRBV7-2, the J gene TRBJ2-7, with a tentative D call TRBD1 (6 bases). The CDR3 spans 12 residues. V lost 5 bases and J 7 bases, leaving 12 bases between the germline ends. Germline values: CDR1 SGHTA, CDR2 FQGNSA. Here the CDR3 DNA reads TGTGCCAGCAGCCTCCAGGGGTGGGAGCAGTACTTC. This translates into CASSLQGWEQYF.

The CDR3 region is CASSTTSASSYEQYF. In DNA, the CDR3 is TGTGCCAGCAGTACTACTAGCGCGAGCTCCTACGAGCAGTACTTC. The chain carries TRBV27 and TRBJ2-7, with 7 bases that match TRBD2. Germline loops: CDR1 MNHEY, CDR2 SMNVEV (reference sequence). CDR3 size: 15 residues. The V gene end was trimmed by 5 bases and the J gene end by 0 bases; junction bases not matched to a gene: 7.

The J gene is TRBJ2-3, the V gene TRBV5-1; perhaps TRBD2 as D (5 bases). Germline V gives CDR1 SGHRS, CDR2 YFSETQ. The CDR3 is made up of 15 amino acids. Trimming took 0 bases from V and 1 from J, leaving 9 bases between them. The CDR3 loop reads CASSLGGGRTDTQYF. In DNA form, the CDR3 reads TGCGCCAGCAGCTTGGGTGGCGGGCGCACAGATACGCAGTATTTT.

The V and J genes are TRBV19 and TRBJ1-1; D call uncertain. The CDR3 sequence is 12 residues long. V was cut by 5 bases and J by 7 bases, with 11 bases left in between. CDR1 is LNHDA, CDR2 SQIVND, per germline (reference sequence). CDR3 nucleotides: TGTGCCAGTAGTTCGGGATTGATTGAAGCTTTCTTT. It encodes CASSSGLIEAFF. Filled out from reference TRBV19 and TRBJ1-1, the complete variable domain reads DGGITQSPKYLFRKEGQNVTLSCEQNLNHDAMYWYRQDPGQGLRLIYYSQIVNDFQKGDIAEGYSVSREKKESFPLTVTSAQKNPTAFYLCASSSGLIEAFFGQGTRLTVV.

This sequence joins TRBV19 and TRBJ1-5; possibly TRBD1 for D (6 bases). The CDR3 spans 13 residues. CDR1 is LNHDA and CDR2 is SQIVND in the germline V gene (reference sequence). The V gene lost 3 bases and the J gene lost 7 bases, with 10 bases spanning the gap. The CDR3 nucleotides are TGTGCCAGTAGTATGAAGGGGGACCAGCCCCAGCATTTT. It codes for CASSMKGDQPQHF.

CDR3 coding DNA: TGTGCCAGCAGCCAAGAGGGCAGGGGCCCTTACGAGCAGTACTTC. Translating gives CASSQEGRGPYEQYF. The chain is built from TRBV14 and TRBJ2-7, with D possibly matching TRBD1 (6 bases). The CDR3 sequence is 15 residues long. Looked up from germline, CDR1 is SGHDN and CDR2 is FVKESK. The germline V and J ends were trimmed by 0 bases and 4 bases, with 13 bases remaining between them.

CDR3 amino acids: CASTDNRGSEQFF. The CDR3 DNA sequence: TGTGCCAGTACCGACAACAGGGGGTCTGAGCAGTTCTTC. The chain employs TRBV19 and TRBJ2-1; 8 bases line up with TRBD1. Germline CDR1 LNHDA, CDR2 SQIVND (reference sequence). The junction had 8 bases not matched to a gene; V was cut back by 7 bases and J by 9 bases. This CDR3 spans 13 amino acids. Looking up the rest from reference TRBV19 and TRBJ2-1 gives the full variable domain: DGGITQSPKYLFRKEGQNVTLSCEQNLNHDAMYWYRQDPGQGLRLIYYSQIVNDFQKGDIAEGYSVSREKKESFPLTVTSAQKNPTAFYLCASTDNRGSEQFFGPGTRLTVL.

This clone was seen just once. The genes are TRBV11-2 and TRBJ2-3; 13 bases agree with TRBD2. Germline V CDR1 and CDR2: SGHAT, FQNNGV. The CDR3 length is 19 residues. Germline trimming cut 4 bases from V and 4 bases from J; bases unmatched to any gene: 14. This CDR3 is CASSSLGLAGARGADTQYF. The CDR3 bases are TGTGCCAGCAGCTCCCTTGGACTAGCGGGGGCCCGGGGGGCAGATACGCAGTATTTT.

This clone was found a few times. V gene TRBV4-2 combines with J gene TRBJ1-5; D unresolved. V was trimmed by 9 bases and J by 5 bases, leaving 14 bases between them. The CDR3 covers 13 residues. Per the germline V gene, CDR1 is LGHNA and CDR2 is YNFKEQ. The CDR3 loop is CARLSTTYQPQHF. As DNA, the CDR3 is TGTGCCAGGCTTTCAACAACGTATCAGCCCCAGCATTTT.

The chain joins TRBV11-2 to TRBJ1-1; 11 nucleotides match TRBD1. There are 16 residues in the CDR3. With 5 bases clipped from V and 5 bases from J, the junction kept 10 bases outside the gene matches. Germline values: CDR1 SGHAT, CDR2 FQNNGV. CDR3 bases: TGTGCCAGCAGCCTTGGACAGGGGGCTCGGAAAACTGAAGCTTTCTTT. Protein sequence: CASSLGQGARKTEAFF.

In its sample, this clone was seen a few times. The chain employs TRBV6-6 and TRBJ1-5, with TRBD1 matching over 9 bases. The CDR3 consists of 15 residues. The germline V gene has CDR1 MNHNY and CDR2 SVGAGI (reference sequence). J was trimmed by 7 bases and V by 2 bases; bases with no gene match: 6. CDR3 nucleotide sequence: TGTGCCAGCAGTTACGCGGGGACAGGGCAGCAGCCCCAGCATTTT. This sequence encodes CASSYAGTGQQPQHF.

The chain uses TRBV11-2 and TRBJ2-1; a possible D gene is TRBD2 (6 bases). Germline-derived CDR1 and CDR2 are SGHAT and FQNNGV. V was cut by 6 bases and J by 0 bases, with 12 bases left in between. CDR3 length equals 15 residues. CDR3 amino acids: CASSQGLNSYNEQFF. As DNA, the CDR3 is TGTGCCAGCAGTCAGGGACTTAACTCCTACAATGAGCAGTTCTTC. The full variable domain, its missing parts supplied by reference TRBV11-2 and TRBJ2-1, is EAGVAQSPRYKIIEKRQSVAFWCNPISGHATLYWYQQILGQGPKLLIQFQNNGVVDDSQLPKDRFSAERLKGVDSTLKIQPAKLEDSAVYLCASSQGLNSYNEQFFGPGTRLTVL.

The J gene is TRBJ1-2, the V gene TRBV6-6, with D possibly TRBD1 on 6 matching bases. Trimming removed 0 bases from V and 4 bases from J, with 6 bases in between. In germline, CDR1 is MNHNY, CDR2 SVGAGI (reference sequence). The CDR3 totals 13 residues. The CDR3 region is CASSYSGGYGYTF. The DNA of the CDR3 is TGTGCCAGCAGTTACTCAGGGGGCTATGGCTACACCTTC.

The V and J genes are TRBV19 and TRBJ1-5, with a weak D call TRBD1 (5 bases). This CDR3 is built from 14 residues. V dropped 4 bases and J dropped 6 bases, with 13 bases sitting between them. Germline CDR1 and CDR2: LNHDA and SQIVND (reference sequence). The CDR3 sequence is CASSSPGGGQPQHF. CDR3 in DNA: TGTGCCAGTAGTAGTCCGGGGGGTGGTCAGCCCCAGCATTTT.

J is TRBJ2-7 and V is TRBV5-1; D may be TRBD1 (6 bases). V shed 1 base and J shed 3 bases, with 11 bases lying between them. The CDR3 has 14 amino acids. The germline V gene has CDR1 SGHRS and CDR2 YFSETQ. Here the CDR3 reads CASSLTRGNYEQYF. In nucleotides, the CDR3 is TGCGCCAGCAGCTTGACCAGGGGAAACTACGAGCAGTACTTC. The variable domain in full, completed from reference TRBV5-1 and TRBJ2-7, reads KAGVTQTPRYLIKTRGQQVTLSCSPISGHRSVSWYQQTPGQGLQFLFEYFSETQRNKGNFPGRFSGRQFSNSRSEMNVSTLELGDSALYLCASSLTRGNYEQYFGPGTRLTVT.

The V call is TRBV30, the J call TRBJ2-7, with 10 bases aligning to TRBD1. This CDR3 comprises 13 residues. J gave up 12 bases and V 1 base, and 9 bases lay outside the gene matches. Germline V gene lookup returns CDR1 GTSNPN and CDR2 SVGIG (reference sequence). CDR3 residues: CAWSGGGQGIRYF. As DNA, the CDR3 is TGTGCCTGGAGTGGGGGGGGACAGGGGATCCGGTACTTC. The full variable domain, in which reference TRBV30 and TRBJ2-7 provide the parts outside the CDR3, is SQTIHQWPATLVQPVGSPLSLECTVEGTSNPNLYWYRQAAGRGLQLLFYSVGIGQISSEVPQNLSASRPQDRQFILSSKKLLLSDSGFYLCAWSGGGQGIRYFGPGTRLTVT.

The gene calls are TRBV27 and TRBJ1-6, with a weak D call TRBD1 (5 bases). Germline CDR1 and CDR2: MNHEY and SMNVEV (reference sequence). This CDR3 is built from 15 residues. V lost 5 bases and J 7 bases, leaving 15 bases between the germline ends. The CDR3 DNA sequence: TGTGCCAGCAGTCGGACCCCACAGGTGAATTCACCCCTCCACTTT. Its protein product is CASSRTPQVNSPLHF.

The J gene is TRBJ2-3, the V gene TRBV29-1; 8 positions match TRBD2. Germline CDR1 and CDR2: SQVTM and ANQGSEA. After removal of 4 bases from V and 1 base from J, the junction contained 13 bases not matched to a gene. The CDR3 has 17 residues. The CDR3 nucleotides are TGCAGCGTTGGTCGCGGGAGGCCCTTAGAACGCACAGATACGCAGTATTTT. Its translation: CSVGRGRPLERTDTQYF.

V and J are TRBV5-1 and TRBJ2-6; 8 positions agree with TRBD1. V lost 3 bases to trimming and J lost 0 bases; unmatched junction nucleotides: 8. The V gene's germline CDR1 is SGHRS and CDR2 YFSETQ. The CDR3 contains 18 residues. The CDR3 DNA reads TGCGCCAGCAGCTGGACAGGGTTGACTAACTCTGGGGCCAACGTCCTGACTTTC. Its protein is CASSWTGLTNSGANVLTF.

The chain recombines TRBV30 with TRBJ1-2, with D perhaps matching TRBD1 (6 bases). Per germline, CDR1 GTSNPN and CDR2 SVGIG (reference sequence). CDR3 length equals 14 residues. V shed 3 bases and J shed 3 bases, with 14 bases lying between them. CDR3 sequence: CAWRRQGPYYGYTF. CDR3 DNA: TGTGCCTGGAGAAGGCAGGGGCCGTACTATGGCTACACCTTC.